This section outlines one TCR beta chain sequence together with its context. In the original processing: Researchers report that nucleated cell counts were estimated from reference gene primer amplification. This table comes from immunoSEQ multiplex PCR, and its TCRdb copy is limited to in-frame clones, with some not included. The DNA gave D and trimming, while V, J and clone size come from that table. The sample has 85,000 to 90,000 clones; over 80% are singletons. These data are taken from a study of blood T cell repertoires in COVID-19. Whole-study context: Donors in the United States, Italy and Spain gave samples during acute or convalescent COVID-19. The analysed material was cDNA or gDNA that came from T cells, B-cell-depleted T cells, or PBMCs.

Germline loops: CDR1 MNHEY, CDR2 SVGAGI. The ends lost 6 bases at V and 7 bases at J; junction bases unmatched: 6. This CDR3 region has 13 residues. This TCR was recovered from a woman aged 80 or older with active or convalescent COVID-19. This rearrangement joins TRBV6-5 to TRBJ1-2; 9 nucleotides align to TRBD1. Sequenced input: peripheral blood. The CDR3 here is CASRTGQGSGYTF. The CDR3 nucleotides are TGTGCCAGCAGAACCGGACAGGGGTCTGGCTACACCTTC.